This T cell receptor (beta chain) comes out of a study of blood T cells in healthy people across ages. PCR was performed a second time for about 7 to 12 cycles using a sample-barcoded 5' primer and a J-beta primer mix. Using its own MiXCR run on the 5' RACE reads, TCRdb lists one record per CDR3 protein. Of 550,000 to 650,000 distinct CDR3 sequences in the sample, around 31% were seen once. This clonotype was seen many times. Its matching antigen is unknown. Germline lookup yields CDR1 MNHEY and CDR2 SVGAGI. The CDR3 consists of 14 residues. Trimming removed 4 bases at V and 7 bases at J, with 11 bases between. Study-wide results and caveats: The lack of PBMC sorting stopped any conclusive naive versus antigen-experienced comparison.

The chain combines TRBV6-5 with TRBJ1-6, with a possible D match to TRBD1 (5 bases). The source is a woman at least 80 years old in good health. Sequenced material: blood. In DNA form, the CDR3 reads TGTGCCAGCAGTTCGGGACCGCCGAATTCACCCCTCCACTTT. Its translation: CASSSGPPNSPLHF.